These 10 T cell receptor beta chains were sequenced from one sample in a study of blood T cells in healthy people across ages. The second PCR ran about 6 to 12 cycles with a sample-barcoded 5' primer and J-beta primers. TCRdb ran MiXCR on the 5' RACE reads and lists one entry per CDR3 protein. The table has about 670,000 distinct CDR3 sequences, approximately 52% seen once. The sample taken for sequencing was blood. The receptor set was obtained from a woman older than 75 in good health.

This clonotype came up many times. V gene TRBV7-3 combines with J gene TRBJ2-3, with 10 bases lining up with TRBD2. This CDR3 comprises 16 residues. The germline gives CDR1 SGHTA, CDR2 FQGTGA. V lost 2 bases to trimming and J lost 1 base; unmatched junction nucleotides: 3. The CDR3, as DNA: TGTGCCAGCAGCTTAGTAGCGGGAGGTGGCACAGATACGCAGTATTTT. Encoded protein: CASSLVAGGGTDTQYF.

This clonotype was observed a few times. The junction differs from germline at one of its ends, possibly a read error. The chain combines TRBV30 with TRBJ2-7; D possibly corresponds to TRBD2 (5 bases). CDR3 length equals 11 residues. CDR1 and CDR2 (germline): GTSNPN, SVGIG (reference sequence). DNA of the CDR3: TGTGCCGGGAGTGTAACCTACGAGCAGTACTTC. Protein product: CAGSVTYEQYF.

This clonotype was found many times. The chain employs TRBV18 and TRBJ1-5; D is undetermined. Between the trimmed V and J ends, which lost 6 bases and 3 bases, there was a span of 12 bases. The length of the CDR3 is 14 residues. Germline lookup yields CDR1 KGHSH and CDR2 LQKENI. The CDR3, as DNA: TGTGCCAGCTCCATCGACACACTCAATCAGCCCCAGCATTTT. It translates to CASSIDTLNQPQHF.

The chain links TRBV28 to TRBJ2-5, with a weak D call TRBD1 (6 bases). Germline-derived CDR1 and CDR2 are MDHEN and SYDVKM. V lost 6 bases, J lost 4 bases, and 15 bases lay in between. The CDR3 length is 14 residues. CDR3 sequence reads: CASRGTDRGETQYF. CDR3 sequence (DNA): TGTGCCAGCAGAGGTACGGACAGAGGAGAGACCCAGTACTTC.

J is TRBJ2-7 and V is TRBV27; 7 nucleotides agree with TRBD1. The V and J ends lost 8 bases and 3 bases, in that order; junction bases with no gene match: 10. The CDR3 spans 14 residues. Germline V lookup: CDR1 MNHEY, CDR2 SMNVEV (reference sequence). CDR3 in DNA: TGTGCCAGCCGGCCCGGTCCAGGGGGCTACGAGCAGTACTTC. Translated: CASRPGPGGYEQYF.

The V gene is TRBV9, the J gene TRBJ2-1, with TRBD2 matching over 9 bases. Germline V gene data show CDR1 as SGDLS and CDR2 as YYNGEE. This CDR3 is built from 15 residues. Trimming took 3 bases from V and 3 from J; bases not matched to a gene: 4. The CDR3, as DNA: TGTGCCAGCAGCGGTCATAGCGGGAGCTACAATGAGCAGTTCTTC. It specifies CASSGHSGSYNEQFF.

Regarding this clonotype: One junction end does not reproduce the germline sequence, and a read error may be involved. This sequence joins TRBV7-9 and TRBJ2-2; D is tentatively TRBD1 or TRBD2 (6 bases each). CDR1 is SEHNR, CDR2 FQNEAQ, per germline (reference sequence). The length of the CDR3 is 14 residues. The CDR3 region is CASRRGDNSGELFF. The CDR3 DNA is TGTGCCAGCAGACGCGGGGACAACAGCGGGGAGCTGTTTTTT.

In this sample, this clonotype turned up a few times. The rearrangement links TRBV6-1 to TRBJ2-1; 9 bases are shared with TRBD1. The CDR3 sequence is 16 residues long. Germline CDR1 is MNHNS and CDR2 is SASEGT. V was pared by 8 bases and J by 5 bases, with 13 bases of the junction left unmatched. The CDR3 coding sequence is TGTGCCAGCCTCCCGGGCGGGACAGGGAGGAACAATGAGCAGTTCTTC. As protein: CASLPGGTGRNNEQFF.

The sample holds a few counts of this clonotype. V is TRBV7-2 and J is TRBJ2-3, with 9 bases matching TRBD2. V shed 2 bases and J 4 bases; nucleotides not matched to a gene: 4. There are 15 residues in the CDR3. Germline-derived CDR1 and CDR2 are SGHTA and FQGNSA. CDR3 amino acids: CASSLRAGGPDTQYF. DNA of the CDR3: TGTGCCAGCAGCTTACGGGCGGGGGGGCCAGATACGCAGTATTTT.

This chain links TRBV3-1 with TRBJ2-3, with no clear D. The CDR3 loop spans 13 amino acids. Between the trimmed V and J ends, which lost 3 bases and 8 bases, there was a span of 12 bases. From germline, CDR1 is LGHDT and CDR2 YNNKEL (reference sequence). In DNA form, the CDR3 reads TGTGCCAGCAGCCACTTCTCAGTGGGTACGCAGTATTTT. Translated, it gives CASSHFSVGTQYF.